Following are 17 T cell receptor beta chains from one sample sequenced in a study of T-cell reconstitution after alpha-beta-depleted transplantation in children. Unique molecular identifiers were used in preparing the TCRbeta library. TCRdb passed the PCR reads through MiXCR, listing each CDR3 protein once. The sample lists approximately 650,000 distinct CDR3 sequences; 10% to 15% were seen once. The sequences come from PBMCs, collected before TCRalphabeta/CD19-depleted stem cell transplant. The receptors were gathered from a girl aged 2-10 years with congenital amegakaryocytic thrombocytopenia, due to receive a stem cell transplant.

In this sample, this clonotype turned up many times. The CDR3 coding sequence is TGTGCCAGCTCACACGAGTGGCTCTCTGGAAACACCATATATTTT. Residues: CASSHEWLSGNTIYF. V usage is TRBV18 and J usage is TRBJ1-3; D not certain. The ends were cut back, 4 bases at V and 0 bases at J, with 10 bases in the middle. The CDR3 runs to 15 residues. Germline CDR1 reads KGHSH; CDR2 reads LQKENI. Using reference TRBV18 and TRBJ1-3 for the parts outside the CDR3, the full variable domain is NAGVMQNPRHLVRRRGQEARLRCSPMKGHSHVYWYRQLPEEGLKFMVYLQKENIIDESGMPKERFSAEFPKEGPSILRIQQVVRGDSAAYFCASSHEWLSGNTIYFGEGSWLTVV.

This rearrangement joins TRBV7-9 to TRBJ2-5; either TRBD1 or TRBD2 may supply D (5 bases each). From germline, CDR1 is SEHNR and CDR2 FQNEAQ (reference sequence). Between the trimmed V and J ends, which lost 4 bases and 5 bases, there was a span of 20 bases. The CDR3 is 16 residues long. In DNA, the CDR3 is TGTGCCAGCAGCTCCATCCGGGGCGAAATTGGGGAGACCCAGTACTTC. It translates to CASSSIRGEIGETQYF. Based on the CDR3 plus reference TRBV7-9 and TRBJ2-5, the full variable domain is DTGVSQNPRHKITKRGQNVTFRCDPISEHNRLYWYRQTLGQGPEFLTYFQNEAQLEKSRLLSDRFSAERPKGSFSTLEIQRTEQGDSAMYLCASSSIRGEIGETQYFGPGTRLLVL.

The sample holds a few counts of this clonotype. This chain joins TRBV30 and TRBJ2-2; D is ambiguous. The CDR3 is made up of 12 amino acids. The germline gives CDR1 GTSNPN, CDR2 SVGIG (reference sequence). Between the trimmed V and J ends, which lost 2 bases and 5 bases, there was a span of 6 bases. CDR3 sequence reads: CAWSSVTGELFF. The CDR3 nucleotides read TGTGCCTGGAGTAGTGTGACCGGGGAGCTGTTTTTT.

The CDR3 DNA reads as TGTGCCAGCATCTTGGGGATGGGGGGCACAGATACGCAGTATTTT. Translated: CASILGMGGTDTQYF. This chain links TRBV12-3 or TRBV12-4 with TRBJ2-3; perhaps D is TRBD1 or TRBD2 (5 bases each). This CDR3 spans 15 amino acids. V dropped 7 bases and J dropped 1 base, with 15 bases sitting between them.

This sequence joins TRBV7-9 and TRBJ1-2, with 7 nucleotides matching TRBD1. The ends lost 0 bases at V and 8 bases at J; junction bases unmatched: 15. The CDR3 consists of 17 residues. Germline CDR1 and CDR2: SEHNR and FQNEAQ (reference sequence). The CDR3 coding sequence is TGTGCCAGCAGCTTAGCCTACCCGGGACAGCTCCGGGTGGGCTACACCTTC. It translates to CASSLAYPGQLRVGYTF.

CDR3 protein: CSARLGQGGTEAFF. The CDR3 nucleotides are TGCAGTGCTCGCCTTGGACAGGGGGGGACTGAAGCTTTCTTT. V usage is TRBV20-1 and J usage is TRBJ1-1; 10 nucleotides match TRBD1. Germline trimming cut 5 bases from V and 5 bases from J; bases unmatched to any gene: 8. This CDR3 comprises 14 residues. The germline V gene encodes CDR1 DFQATT and CDR2 SNEGSKA (reference sequence).

This clonotype was recorded once. Sequence at one end of the junction differs from germline and may be a read error. CDR3 sequence: CASSLVSGVYIEQFF. The CDR3 DNA is TGTGCCAGCAGCTTAGTTAGCGGGGTATACATTGAGCAGTTCTTC. The chain employs TRBV7-8 and TRBJ2-1, with 8 bases matching TRBD2. The V gene's germline CDR1 is SGHVS and CDR2 FQNEAQ. This CDR3 has 15 amino acids.

In this sample, this clonotype turned up many times. The chain links TRBV12-3 or TRBV12-4 to TRBJ1-1, with 10 bases identical to TRBD1. The trim removed 10 bases at V and 6 bases at J, leaving 11 bases unmatched. The length of the CDR3 is 14 residues. CDR3 in DNA: TGTGCCACCGCCCAGGGACAGGGGTCTCCTGAAGCTTTCTTT. The encoded protein is CATAQGQGSPEAFF.

For this clonotype: This probably arose from a read error, given a far larger clone one base away. The V and J genes are TRBV5-1 and TRBJ2-7; tentatively, D is TRBD2 (6 bases). The CDR3 has 13 residues. Germline values: CDR1 SGHRS, CDR2 YFSETQ. Deletions cut 0 bases from V and 5 bases from J, with 9 bases between. The DNA for the CDR3 is TGCGCCAGCAGCTTGGAACTAGCCGACGAGCAGTACTTC. Its protein product is CASSLELADEQYF.

The genes are TRBV20-1 and TRBJ2-7, with no clear D. V lost 4 bases and J lost 3, with 4 bases in between. CDR3 length: 10 residues. Germline-derived CDR1 and CDR2 are DFQATT and SNEGSKA (reference sequence). CDR3 residues: CSAKNYEQYF. CDR3 in DNA: TGCAGTGCTAAAAACTACGAGCAGTACTTC.

This chain uses TRBV5-1 with TRBJ2-3; 13 bases are shared with TRBD2. From germline, CDR1 is SGHRS and CDR2 YFSETQ. This CDR3 spans 17 amino acids. J gave up 0 bases and V 4 bases, and 5 bases lay outside the gene matches. The CDR3 sequence: CASSHGTSGKSTDTQYF. In DNA form, the CDR3 reads TGCGCCAGCAGCCACGGGACTAGCGGGAAAAGCACAGATACGCAGTATTTT.

This clonotype was recorded at least ten times. The chain is built from TRBV20-1 and TRBJ2-7; TRBD2 agrees at 13 bases. The CDR3 has 16 amino acids. Germline V CDR1 and CDR2: DFQATT, SNEGSKA (reference sequence). V lost 3 bases, J lost 6 bases, and 11 bases stayed unmatched. CDR3 protein: CSASPGLAGVLSEQYF. CDR3 in DNA: TGCAGTGCTAGTCCCGGACTAGCGGGAGTATTAAGCGAGCAGTACTTC.

This clonotype was found a few times. The CDR3: CSARTGRNTEAFF. CDR3 in DNA: TGCAGTGCCCGGACAGGGAGGAACACTGAAGCTTTCTTT. This rearrangement joins TRBV20-1 to TRBJ1-1, with 8 bases identical to TRBD1. Germline loops: CDR1 DFQATT, CDR2 SNEGSKA (reference sequence). The CDR3 is 13 residues long. J gave up 1 base and V 6 bases, and 4 bases lay outside the gene matches.

The table lists this clonotype with a few counts. This chain links TRBV6-2 or TRBV6-3 with TRBJ2-7, with unresolved D. V lost 0 bases, J lost 3 bases, and 9 bases lay in between. There are 14 residues in the CDR3. In germline, CDR1 is MNHEY, CDR2 SVGEGT. The CDR3 sequence: CASSYSISGYEQYF. CDR3 in DNA: TGTGCCAGCAGTTACTCGATATCCGGCTACGAGCAGTACTTC.

The V call is TRBV27, the J call TRBJ2-1; TRBD2 matches at 10 bases. CDR1 is MNHEY, CDR2 SMNVEV, per germline (reference sequence). V was pared by 0 bases and J by 3 bases, with 8 bases of the junction left unmatched. This CDR3 has 18 amino acids. CDR3 protein: CASSLSGSSGSVYNEQFF. The DNA for the CDR3 is TGTGCCAGCAGTTTATCGGGGTCTAGCGGGAGTGTCTACAATGAGCAGTTCTTC.

This rearrangement joins TRBV7-2 to TRBJ1-3; D remains ambiguous. Trimming removed 2 bases from V and 7 bases from J, with 12 bases in between. Germline-derived CDR1 and CDR2 are SGHTA and FQGNSA. There are 14 residues in the CDR3. CDR3 region: CASSLPPVRNTIYF. Written as DNA, the CDR3 is TGTGCCAGCAGCTTACCCCCAGTAAGGAACACCATATATTTT.

This chain uses TRBV24-1 with TRBJ2-2; possibly TRBD1 for D (6 bases). V was cut by 0 bases and J by 1 base, with 8 bases left in between. In germline, CDR1 is KGHDR, CDR2 SFDVKD. The CDR3 has 16 amino acids. The CDR3 DNA sequence: TGTGCCACCAGTGATTTGGGGGGCCGGAACACCGGGGAGCTGTTTTTT. This gives the protein CATSDLGGRNTGELFF.